One and the same sample provided the 12 T cell receptor beta chains below, sequenced in a study of T cell changes during pregnancy in multiple sclerosis (dated by TCRdb to the late 2010s). The library was prepared using the immunoSEQ multiplex PCR assay. TCRdb took over this immuneACCESS table, retaining in-frame rearrangements with V and J assigned. Such tables are incomplete; in checked studies, under half of the missing clones stem from an unresolved V gene, and the remainder is unexplained. In this sample the table shows some 100,000 clones, around nine tenths of which occur a single time. Approximately 1.2% of the sample lies in the top ten. The starting material was peripheral blood, obtained in the second trimester of pregnancy. These receptors were obtained from a female donor with multiple sclerosis, enrolled in a pregnancy study.

The J gene is TRBJ2-2, the V gene TRBV11-1; a possible D gene is TRBD1 (7 bases). Germline V gives CDR1 SGHAT, CDR2 FQDESV (reference sequence). V lost 6 bases, J lost 3 bases, and 11 bases lay in between. The CDR3 has 14 amino acids. The chain's CDR3 is CASRGGGHTGELFF. The CDR3 DNA reads as TGTGCCAGCAGAGGAGGGGGCCACACCGGGGAGCTGTTTTTT.

This chain joins TRBV5-4 and TRBJ1-2; D gene uncertain. Germline V gives CDR1 SGHNT, CDR2 YYREEE (reference sequence). Trimming removed 3 bases from V and 7 bases from J, with 13 bases in between. The CDR3 extends over 13 amino acids. CDR3 DNA sequence: TGTGCCAGCAGCTCGGGAGCCGCCGGTGGCTACACCTTC. Translating gives CASSSGAAGGYTF.

CDR3 bases: TGTGCCAGCTCACAACTGACAGGATCGGGCAATCAGCCCCAGCATTTT. It encodes CASSQLTGSGNQPQHF. The rearrangement links TRBV18 to TRBJ1-5; possible D gene TRBD1, 6 bases. There are 16 residues in the CDR3. The V end lost 4 bases, the J end lost 2 bases, and 15 bases lay between the germline ends. Germline values: CDR1 KGHSH, CDR2 LQKENI.

This chain links TRBV5-1 with TRBJ1-1; 9 bases map to TRBD1. V shed 2 bases, J shed 5 bases, and the junction held 1 base outside the gene matches. The CDR3 is 13 residues long. The V gene's germline CDR1 is SGHRS and CDR2 YFSETQ. CDR3 residues: CASSFDRGTEAFF. The CDR3 nucleotides are TGCGCCAGCAGCTTCGACAGGGGGACTGAAGCTTTCTTT.

The chain couples TRBV9 to TRBJ2-3; 7 positions match TRBD2. Germline CDR1 reads SGDLS; CDR2 reads YYNGEE. V trimming: 4 bases; J trimming: 5 bases; junction bases outside the gene matches: 7. The CDR3 has 14 residues. CDR3 region: CASSTGGWGDTQYF. The CDR3 region has the DNA TGTGCCAGCAGCACCGGGGGGTGGGGAGATACGCAGTATTTT.

This chain uses TRBV6-5 with TRBJ1-1; TRBD1 aligns across 7 bases. The CDR3 contains 14 residues. Losses at the gene ends were 7 bases for V and 1 base for J; bases not matched to a gene: 6. Looked up from germline, CDR1 is MNHEY and CDR2 is SVGAGI. CDR3: CASNSEGANTEAFF. The CDR3 DNA reads as TGTGCCAGCAATAGCGAGGGGGCGAACACTGAAGCTTTCTTT.

Comment on this clone: At one of its ends the junction is not consistent with the germline gene, which may arise from a read error. The chain uses TRBV15 and TRBJ2-2; D call uncertain. Germline CDR1 and CDR2: LNHNV and YYDKDF (reference sequence). This CDR3 spans 13 amino acids. The CDR3 loop reads CATRRERAGELFF. CDR3 nucleotide sequence: TGTGCCACCAGAAGAGAACGGGCCGGGGAGCTGTTTTTT. The full variable domain, with the rest looked up from reference TRBV15 and TRBJ2-2, is DAMVIQNPRYQVTQFGKPVTLSCSQTLNHNVMYWYQQKSSQAPKLLFHYYDKDFNNEADTPDNFQSRRPNTSFCFLDIRSPGLGDTAMYLCATRRERAGELFFGEGSRLTVL.

The rearrangement joins TRBV6-5 to TRBJ1-1; D possibly corresponds to TRBD1 (5 bases). The CDR3 totals 13 residues. Between the trimmed V and J ends, which lost 5 bases and 8 bases, there was a span of 15 bases. CDR1 is MNHEY and CDR2 is SVGAGI in the germline V gene. This CDR3 reads CASSKTLKGEAFF. The CDR3 nucleotides are TGTGCCAGCAGTAAGACACTCAAGGGGGAAGCTTTCTTT.

This chain connects TRBV5-1 to TRBJ2-1, with TRBD1 matching over 8 bases. This CDR3 region has 15 residues. Germline V gene data show CDR1 as SGHRS and CDR2 as YFSETQ. With 0 bases clipped from V and 5 bases from J, the junction kept 4 bases outside the gene matches. The chain's CDR3 is CASSLGQGFHNEQFF. The CDR3, as DNA: TGCGCCAGCAGCTTGGGACAGGGGTTTCACAATGAGCAGTTCTTC.

The chain is built from TRBV28 and TRBJ2-2; TRBD2 matches at 12 bases. This CDR3 has 16 residues. Germline trimming cut 6 bases from V and 5 bases from J; bases unmatched to any gene: 7. CDR1 is MDHEN, CDR2 SYDVKM, per germline. This CDR3 is CASSRIGLAGTGELFF. CDR3 nucleotide sequence: TGTGCCAGCAGCCGCATCGGACTAGCGGGGACCGGGGAGCTGTTTTTT.

The V gene is TRBV5-1, the J gene TRBJ1-5; D is ambiguous. CDR1 and CDR2 from the germline V gene are SGHRS and YFSETQ. The ends were cut back, 4 bases at V and 5 bases at J, with 13 bases in the middle. This CDR3 contains 14 residues. The CDR3 DNA follows: TGCGCCAGCAGCCTGGCGGGTGCCGATCAGCCCCAGCATTTT. The encoded protein is CASSLAGADQPQHF. Together with reference TRBV5-1 and TRBJ1-5, the CDR3 gives the full variable domain: KAGVTQTPRYLIKTRGQQVTLSCSPISGHRSVSWYQQTPGQGLQFLFEYFSETQRNKGNFPGRFSGRQFSNSRSEMNVSTLELGDSALYLCASSLAGADQPQHFGDGTRLSIL.

The chain couples TRBV6-1 to TRBJ2-7; the match to TRBD1 covers 9 bases. Per the germline V gene, CDR1 is MNHNS and CDR2 is SASEGT. The length of the CDR3 is 12 residues. V was clipped by 4 bases and J by 7 bases; unmatched bases: 2. The CDR3, as DNA: TGTGCCAGCAGTGTCGGACAGGGGGAGCAGTACTTC. Residues: CASSVGQGEQYF.